This entry is about one T cell receptor (beta chain). The antigen is undetermined. The protocol was immunoSEQ multiplex PCR, while the TCRdb copy is restricted to in-frame clones and leaves out a portion. The table lists about 140,000 clones, 84% of them singletons. The CDR3 loop spans 15 amino acids. Trimming cost V 9 bases and J 0 bases; bases outside gene matches: 7. Germline V gene data show CDR1 as WSHSY and CDR2 as SAAADI. The validation cohort, a group of 120 or so subjects, included the donors and was separate from the roughly 670-subject first cohort. This sample was taken from a study of cytomegalovirus exposure and HLA in healthy donors. General study findings and limits: First-cohort TCR clusters were later found to tend to co-occur in the approximately 110 validation repertoires. Whilst most TCR sequences proved rare, a subset of public TCRs occurred across many donors.

The rearrangement uses TRBV10-2 and TRBJ2-3, with 9 positions matching TRBD2. Material for sequencing was PBMCs. The clonotype originates from a woman aged 25 to 45 in good health and CMV-seronegative. The CDR3 reads CASIPSGESTDTQYF. The CDR3 DNA reads as TGCGCCAGTATCCCTAGCGGGGAGAGCACAGATACGCAGTATTTT.